Below are 11 T cell receptor beta chains sequenced from a single sample in a study of CD8 T cells in ankylosing spondylitis. Using its own MiXCR run on the 5' RACE reads, TCRdb lists one record per CDR3 protein. The table shows some 200,000 distinct CDR3 sequences, with about a quarter occurring only once. Source material: blood, either unsorted or a sorted T cell fraction (not recorded which). The receptors stem from a male donor with ankylosing spondylitis or in good health (not recorded which).

This chain uses TRBV29-1 with TRBJ1-1; D call uncertain. The CDR3 contains 13 residues. Germline V gives CDR1 SQVTM, CDR2 ANQGSEA. Trimming removed 1 base from V and 0 bases from J, with 6 bases in between. CDR3 sequence reads: CSVEVQLNTEAFF. As DNA, the CDR3 is TGCAGCGTTGAAGTTCAATTGAACACTGAAGCTTTCTTT.

This clonotype showed up just once. This clone may be a read error of a much larger clone one base away. The CDR3 protein is CASSGGGAGTQYF. CDR3 coding DNA: TGTGCCAGTAGTGGGGGAGGGGCAGGGACCCAGTACTTC. The chain carries TRBV19 and TRBJ2-5; 7 bases align to TRBD2. V shed 5 bases and J 7 bases; nucleotides not matched to a gene: 7. Germline V gene lookup returns CDR1 LNHDA and CDR2 SQIVND (reference sequence). The CDR3 is made up of 13 amino acids.

This clonotype has only a few counts. This chain connects TRBV10-3 to TRBJ1-6; weak D call: TRBD1 (5 bases). Trimming took 6 bases from V and 8 from J, leaving 14 bases between them. The CDR3 spans 14 residues. From germline, CDR1 is ENHRY and CDR2 SYGVKD. The CDR3 is CAISRDVLDSPLHF. In DNA, the CDR3 is TGTGCCATCAGCCGGGACGTCCTGGATTCACCCCTCCACTTT.

This clonotype was found a few times. The chain combines TRBV20-1 with TRBJ2-1; 9 positions match TRBD2. CDR3 length equals 17 residues. Germline values: CDR1 DFQATT, CDR2 SNEGSKA (reference sequence). After removal of 5 bases from V and 2 bases from J, the junction contained 13 bases not matched to a gene. Here the CDR3 reads CSAVSGSSSLTYNEQFF. The CDR3 DNA reads TGCAGTGCTGTTAGCGGGAGCTCGAGTCTCACCTACAATGAGCAGTTCTTC.

A few counts support this clonotype. J is TRBJ2-5 and V is TRBV5-1; 11 bases fit TRBD2. CDR3 length: 16 amino acids. J lost 0 bases, V lost 4 bases, and 5 bases had no gene match. The germline gives CDR1 SGHRS, CDR2 YFSETQ. CDR3 in amino acids: CASSVGLAAYQETQYF. As DNA, the CDR3 is TGCGCCAGCAGCGTGGGACTAGCGGCTTACCAAGAGACCCAGTACTTC.

This clonotype was seen repeatedly, ten times or more. The V call is TRBV15, the J call TRBJ2-7, with TRBD2 matching 10 bases. CDR3 length: 15 residues. V trimming: 4 bases; J trimming: 6 bases; junction bases outside the gene matches: 9. Per germline, CDR1 LNHNV and CDR2 YYDKDF (reference sequence). CDR3 nucleotides: TGTGCCACCAGCACCAAAGCGGGAGGGCCCTCCGAGCAGTACTTC. As protein: CATSTKAGGPSEQYF.

The chain combines TRBV6-1 with TRBJ2-3, with D perhaps matching TRBD1 (5 bases). The CDR3 runs to 14 residues. Looked up from germline, CDR1 is MNHNS and CDR2 is SASEGT. The ends were cut back, 9 bases at V and 4 bases at J, with 17 bases in the middle. The CDR3, as DNA: TGTGCCAGTACAGATAGGGGAAGGGCAGATACGCAGTATTTT. It encodes CASTDRGRADTQYF.

The chain has TRBV5-1 and TRBJ1-2, with D uncertain. The V and J ends lost 0 bases and 2 bases respectively, with 5 bases between them. From germline, CDR1 is SGHRS and CDR2 YFSETQ. This CDR3 spans 13 amino acids. The CDR3 region has the DNA TGCGCCAGCAGCTTGGACCAGAACTATGGCTACACCTTC. It encodes CASSLDQNYGYTF.

V and J are TRBV12-3 or TRBV12-4 and TRBJ1-6, with 10 positions matching TRBD1. With 5 bases clipped from V and 11 bases from J, the junction kept 6 bases outside the gene matches. The CDR3 contains 14 residues. CDR3 protein: CASSRDRGPAPLHF. As DNA, the CDR3 is TGTGCCAGCAGTAGAGACAGGGGGCCCGCACCCCTCCACTTT.

For this clonotype: This may come from a read error, since a much larger clone is one base off. V usage is TRBV7-6 and J usage is TRBJ2-7; D gene uncertain. CDR3 length equals 12 residues. Trimming took off 5 bases at V and 9 bases at J, with 14 bases between the two ends. The germline CDR1 and CDR2 sequences are SGHVS and FNYEAQ. CDR3 nucleotides: TGTGCCAGCAGCGCGAATCCGGCCGCGCAGTACTTC. This encodes CASSANPAAQYF.

The chain links TRBV6-5 to TRBJ2-7; a possible D gene is TRBD1 (6 bases). V was shortened by 7 bases and J by 7 bases, with 14 bases between the two germline ends. Germline V gene lookup returns CDR1 MNHEY and CDR2 SVGAGI. The CDR3 covers 12 residues. CDR3 in amino acids: CASTRGSGEQYF. CDR3 sequence (DNA): TGTGCCAGCACCAGGGGAAGTGGAGAGCAGTACTTC.